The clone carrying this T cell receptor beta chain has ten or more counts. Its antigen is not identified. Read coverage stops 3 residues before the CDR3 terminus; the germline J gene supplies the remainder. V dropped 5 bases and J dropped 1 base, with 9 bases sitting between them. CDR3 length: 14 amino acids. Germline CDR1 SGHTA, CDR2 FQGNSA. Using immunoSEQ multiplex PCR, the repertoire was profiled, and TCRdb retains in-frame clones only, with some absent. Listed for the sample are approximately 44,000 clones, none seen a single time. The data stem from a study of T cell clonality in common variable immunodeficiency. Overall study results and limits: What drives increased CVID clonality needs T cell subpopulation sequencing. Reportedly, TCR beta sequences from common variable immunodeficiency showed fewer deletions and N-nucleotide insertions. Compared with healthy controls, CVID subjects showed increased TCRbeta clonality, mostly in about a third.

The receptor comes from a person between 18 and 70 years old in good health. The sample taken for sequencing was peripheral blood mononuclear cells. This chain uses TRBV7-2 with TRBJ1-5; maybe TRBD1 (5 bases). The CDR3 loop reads CASSKTVSNQPQHF. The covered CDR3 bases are TGTGCCAGCAGCAAGACAGTAAGCAATCAGCCC.